Below are 2 T cell receptor beta chains sequenced from a single sample in a study of cytomegalovirus exposure and HLA in healthy donors. Sequenced by immunoSEQ multiplex PCR; TCRdb stores in-frame clones only, minus some. The sample has approximately 160,000 clones, roughly nine tenths seen once. Sequenced material: PBMCs. These TCRs come from a woman younger than 30 in good health and CMV-seropositive.

The V gene is TRBV5-4, the J gene TRBJ2-3; 7 nucleotides agree with TRBD2. CDR3 length equals 16 residues. The J segment lost 0 bases and the V segment lost 2 bases, leaving 6 bases of the junction unmatched. In germline, CDR1 is SGHNT, CDR2 YYREEE (reference sequence). The CDR3 DNA reads TGTGCCAGCAGCTTCCGAGGGCGGGGGAGCACAGATACGCAGTATTTT. This sequence encodes CASSFRGRGSTDTQYF.

The rearrangement uses TRBV7-8 and TRBJ2-1; 11 bases are a match to TRBD2. Germline V lookup: CDR1 SGHVS, CDR2 FQNEAQ. The CDR3 contains 16 residues. The V and J ends lost 4 bases and 0 bases, in that order; junction bases with no gene match: 2. The CDR3 sequence: CASSSSGRPSYNEQFF. For the CDR3, the DNA is TGTGCCAGCAGCTCTAGCGGGAGGCCCTCCTACAATGAGCAGTTCTTC.